This T cell receptor beta chain is from a study of tumour-infiltrating T cells in Burkitt lymphoma. Study as a whole: Overall and progression-free survival were predicted by productive clonality.

From germline, CDR1 is MDHEN and CDR2 SYDVKM. Deletions cut 5 bases from V and 10 bases from J, with 12 bases between. The CDR3 sequence is 12 residues long. Relative to its sample, this clone is medium-sized. Measured with immunoSEQ multiplex PCR; TCRdb has only the in-frame clones, and not every one. The sample includes 14,000 or so clones, approximately 28% of them seen just once. The specimen was tumor tissue. This sequence joins TRBV28 and TRBJ2-1; maybe TRBD2 (5 bases). This TCR was sampled from a human donor with diffuse large B-cell lymphoma. As DNA, the CDR3 is TGTGCCAGCAGTACGACACTAGTGGAGCAGTTCTTC. Its protein product is CASSTTLVEQFF.